A single sample gave rise to the 6 T cell receptor beta chains below, sequenced in a study of Graves' ophthalmopathy and Graves' hyperthyroidism. Amplified material comprised TCR beta CDR3 regions derived from RNA transcripts. HTBI primers served in a first-round RT-PCR, which a second-round multiplex PCR followed. Via MiXCR, TCRdb re-called the multiplex PCR reads, giving one row per CDR3 protein. This sample carries approximately 640,000 distinct CDR3 sequences, under 50% of them seen once, and the ten largest clones take over 2.5%. Source material: peripheral blood. The receptor source for this set is an adult man with Graves' ophthalmopathy.

This clonotype was seen repeatedly, ten times or more. CDR3 in amino acids: CASRLRAGLNYGYTF. For the CDR3, the DNA is TGTGCCAGCAGGCTCCGTGCAGGACTTAACTATGGCTACACCTTC. The gene calls are TRBV12-3 or TRBV12-4 and TRBJ1-2; no clear D. This CDR3 is 15 amino acids long. V lost 6 bases to trimming and J lost 1 base, with 15 bases between them.

CDR3 sequence (DNA): TGTGCCAGCAGCCAGGGGCAGTTCAATCAGCCCCAGCATTTT. Its protein product is CASSQGQFNQPQHF. The chain uses TRBV11-2 and TRBJ1-5; D may be TRBD1 (6 bases). Trimming took off 5 bases at V and 3 bases at J, with 11 bases between the two ends. Germline lookup yields CDR1 SGHAT and CDR2 FQNNGV. This CDR3 has 14 residues.

This sequence joins TRBV25-1 and TRBJ1-1; D is uncertain. The CDR3 spans 14 residues. In germline, CDR1 is MGHDK, CDR2 SYGVNS. Trimming pared 8 bases from V and 5 bases from J, leaving 18 bases between. CDR3 bases: TGTGCCAGCGCCCACCGGAGTGGAGAGACTGAAGCTTTCTTT. Its translation: CASAHRSGETEAFF.

The sample holds many counts of this clonotype. V usage is TRBV29-1 and J usage is TRBJ1-5; D is perhaps TRBD1 (6 bases). Germline V gene lookup returns CDR1 SQVTM and CDR2 ANQGSEA. The CDR3 spans 12 residues. V dropped 6 bases and J dropped 4 bases, with 10 bases sitting between them. The CDR3 bases are TGCAGCGTCCAAGGGGGGAATCAGCCCCAGCATTTT. Its translation: CSVQGGNQPQHF.

This clonotype was seen many times. The rearrangement joins TRBV7-2 to TRBJ2-5; TRBD2 aligns across 8 bases. This CDR3 contains 13 residues. After removal of 5 bases from V and 5 bases from J, the junction contained 4 bases not matched to a gene. The germline gives CDR1 SGHTA, CDR2 FQGNSA. CDR3 in DNA: TGTGCCAGCAGCCGGGGGGGCCGTGAGACCCAGTACTTC. It is translated as CASSRGGRETQYF.

The V call is TRBV19, the J call TRBJ1-1; D is undetermined. Germline assignment: CDR1 LNHDA and CDR2 SQIVND (reference sequence). The CDR3 spans 12 residues. Trimming left V 10 bases short and J 2 bases short, with 11 bases between. The CDR3 DNA follows: TGTGCCACCAAGGGTGATAACACTGAAGCTTTCTTT. It translates to CATKGDNTEAFF.